This T cell receptor beta chain came from a study of blood T cells in healthy people across ages. Study-wide findings and caveats: Expanded clonotype shifts may have been confounded, as the donors had an unknown CMV status.

V was pared by 6 bases and J by 0 bases, with 15 bases between. Germline-derived CDR1 and CDR2 are SGHAT and FQNNGV. The CDR3 runs to 15 residues. On this clonotype: Its antigen is not identified.

Primed by a sample-barcoded 5' primer and a J-beta primer mix, a second PCR proceeded for 7 to 11 cycles. TCRdb re-analysed the 5' RACE reads in MiXCR, keeping a single row per CDR3 protein. The table includes over a million distinct CDR3 sequences, 59% detected once. The TCR comes from a man aged 18 to 30 in good health. Sequenced sample: blood. The chain uses TRBV11-2 and TRBJ2-7; D is unresolved. The CDR3 is CASSFDLGPSYEQYF. As DNA, the CDR3 is TGTGCCAGCAGTTTTGATCTAGGCCCCTCCTACGAGCAGTACTTC. Filled out from reference TRBV11-2 and TRBJ2-7, the complete variable domain reads EAGVAQSPRYKIIEKRQSVAFWCNPISGHATLYWYQQILGQGPKLLIQFQNNGVVDDSQLPKDRFSAERLKGVDSTLKIQPAKLEDSAVYLCASSFDLGPSYEQYFGPGTRLTVT.